The sequence of this T cell receptor (beta chain) was determined in a study of T cell repertoires in cytomegalovirus infection (dated by TCRdb to the late 2010s). In terms of the full investigation: Donor HLA type was relevant to the analysis, because carriage of CMV infection together with the matching HLA type was indicated by public TCR beta signatures. The research as a whole found: Cumulative frequency of public TCR beta family members discriminated carriers of CMV infection plus the relevant HLA type in this cohort and an independent approximately 370-donor cohort. The ex vivo response was dominated by HLA-C-restricted CMV-specific TCR beta clonotypes, which also provided the single most frequent clonotype in two of eight donors.

Points on this clonotype: What antigen it recognizes has not been identified. Per-base qualities were not stored, and no clone one base away is much larger.

From the germline V gene, CDR1 is MNHNS and CDR2 is SASEGT. V is clipped by 3 bases and J by 4 bases, and the sequence between their germline boundaries is 11 bases long. The CDR3 goes from the cysteine to the phenylalanine over 14 residues. The kept DNA is CDR3 alone, 42 bases in frame from the first base. Sequencing instrument: Illumina HiSeq 1500. Using fastp at Q25 and MiXCR, TCRdb reprocessed the public reads and kept productive beta chains. Rows merge per CDR3 protein into single entries with the most common DNA and genes. In this sample the table shows approximately 630,000 distinct CDR3 sequences, less than 25% of which occur a single time. Of the sample, approximately 8% is held by the ten largest clones.

This chain is built from TRBV6-1 and TRBJ2-3; no D gene is confidently identified. Sequenced material: CD8+ T cells from PBMCs. This TCR was recovered from a human donor in good health (CMV status not recorded). Some clones in this sample may be carry-over from other donors' samples. This receptor has the CDR3 CASSDFPGADTQYF. The nucleotides are TGTGCCAGCAGTGATTTCCCAGGAGCAGATACGCAGTATTTT.